The entry that follows covers one TCR beta chain sequence. What it binds is not known. This sample was taken from a study of OX40 agonist ivuxolimab in advanced cancers. Points from the study as a whole: Some patients without response likewise showed low normalized clonal expansion.

The assay was immunoSEQ multiplex PCR, and TCRdb's table has in-frame clones only and misses some. This sample has 35,000 to 40,000 clones, with around 82% found just once. The J segment lost 2 bases and the V segment lost 4 bases, leaving 8 bases of the junction unmatched. The CDR3 consists of 17 residues. The V gene's germline CDR1 is LGHNA and CDR2 YNFKEQ. The specimen comprised CD4+ or CD8+ T cells sorted from blood, sampled in a trial of the OX40 agonist ivuxolimab. The chain employs TRBV4-2 and TRBJ1-4; 9 bases map to TRBD1. The receptor's source is an adult with an advanced solid tumor such as melanoma, head and neck, liver or kidney cancer. CDR3 nucleotides: TGTGCCAGCAGCCGCAGTCCCGGGACAGGGACTAATGAAAAACTGTTTTTT. Translation gives CASSRSPGTGTNEKLFF.